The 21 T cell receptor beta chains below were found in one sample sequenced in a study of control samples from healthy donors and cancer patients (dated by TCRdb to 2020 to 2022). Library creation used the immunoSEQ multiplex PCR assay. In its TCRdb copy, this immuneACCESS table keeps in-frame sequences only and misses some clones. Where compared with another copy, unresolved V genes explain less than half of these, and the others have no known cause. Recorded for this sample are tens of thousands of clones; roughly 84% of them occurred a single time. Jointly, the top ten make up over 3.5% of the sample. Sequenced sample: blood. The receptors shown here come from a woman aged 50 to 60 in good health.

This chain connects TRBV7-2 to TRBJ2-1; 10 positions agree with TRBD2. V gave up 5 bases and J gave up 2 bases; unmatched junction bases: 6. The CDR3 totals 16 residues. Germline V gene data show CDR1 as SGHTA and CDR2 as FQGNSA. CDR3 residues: CASSPRGLAAYNEQFF. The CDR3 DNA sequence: TGTGCCAGCAGCCCCCGAGGACTAGCGGCCTACAATGAGCAGTTCTTC.

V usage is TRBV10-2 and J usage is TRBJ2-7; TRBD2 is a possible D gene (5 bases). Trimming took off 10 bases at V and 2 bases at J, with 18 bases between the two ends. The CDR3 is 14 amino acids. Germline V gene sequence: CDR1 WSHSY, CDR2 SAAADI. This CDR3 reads CATLGLAVAYEQYF. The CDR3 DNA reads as TGCGCCACGCTCGGACTTGCGGTTGCCTACGAGCAGTACTTC.

The CDR3 nucleotides are TGTGCCACCAGCAGAGATCGGGGGGACGGAGTATACAATGAGCAGTTCTTC. Amino acid sequence: CATSRDRGDGVYNEQFF. The V gene is TRBV15, the J gene TRBJ2-1, with 7 nucleotides matching TRBD2. The length of the CDR3 is 17 residues. Germline V lookup: CDR1 LNHNV, CDR2 YYDKDF (reference sequence). Unmatched junction bases numbered 9, after V lost 0 bases and J lost 4 bases.

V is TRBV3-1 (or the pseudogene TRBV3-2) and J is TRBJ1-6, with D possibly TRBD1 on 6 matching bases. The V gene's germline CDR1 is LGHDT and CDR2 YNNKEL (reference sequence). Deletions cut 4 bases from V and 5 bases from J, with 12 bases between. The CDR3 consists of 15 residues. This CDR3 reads CASSPLNRDNSPLHF. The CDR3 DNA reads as TGTGCCAGCAGCCCCCTAAACAGGGATAATTCACCCCTCCACTTT.

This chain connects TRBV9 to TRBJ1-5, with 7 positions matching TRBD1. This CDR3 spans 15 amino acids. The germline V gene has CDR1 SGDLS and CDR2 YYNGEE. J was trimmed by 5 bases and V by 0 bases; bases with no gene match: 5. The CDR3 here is CASSVGTGQDQPQHF. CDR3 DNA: TGTGCCAGCAGCGTAGGGACAGGTCAGGATCAGCCCCAGCATTTT.

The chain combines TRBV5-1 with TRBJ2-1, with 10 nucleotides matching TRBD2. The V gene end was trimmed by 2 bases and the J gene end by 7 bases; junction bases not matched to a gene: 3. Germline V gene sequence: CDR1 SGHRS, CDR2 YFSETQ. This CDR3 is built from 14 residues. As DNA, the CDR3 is TGCGCCAGCAGCTTTACTAGCGGGGAGAATGAGCAGTTCTTC. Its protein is CASSFTSGENEQFF. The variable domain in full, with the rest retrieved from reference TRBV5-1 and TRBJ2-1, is KAGVTQTPRYLIKTRGQQVTLSCSPISGHRSVSWYQQTPGQGLQFLFEYFSETQRNKGNFPGRFSGRQFSNSRSEMNVSTLELGDSALYLCASSFTSGENEQFFGPGTRLTVL.

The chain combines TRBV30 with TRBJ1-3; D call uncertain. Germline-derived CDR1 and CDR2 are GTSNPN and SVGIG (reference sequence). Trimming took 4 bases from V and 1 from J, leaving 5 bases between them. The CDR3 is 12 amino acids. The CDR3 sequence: CAWKNSGNTIYF. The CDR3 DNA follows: TGTGCCTGGAAAAATTCTGGAAACACCATATATTTT. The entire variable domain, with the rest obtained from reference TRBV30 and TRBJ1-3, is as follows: SQTIHQWPATLVQPVGSPLSLECTVEGTSNPNLYWYRQAAGRGLQLLFYSVGIGQISSEVPQNLSASRPQDRQFILSSKKLLLSDSGFYLCAWKNSGNTIYFGEGSWLTVV.

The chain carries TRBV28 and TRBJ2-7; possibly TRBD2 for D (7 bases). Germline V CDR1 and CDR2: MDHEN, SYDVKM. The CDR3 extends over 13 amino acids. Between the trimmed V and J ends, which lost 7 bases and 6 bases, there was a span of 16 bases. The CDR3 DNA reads TGTGCCAGCAAGAGGGGGAGGGACCTCGAGCAGTACTTC. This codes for CASKRGRDLEQYF.

CDR3 amino acids: CASSPGQLNGYTF. DNA of the CDR3: TGCGCCAGCAGCCCGGGACAGTTAAATGGCTACACCTTC. The chain is built from TRBV5-1 and TRBJ1-2; 7 bases align to TRBD1. The CDR3 totals 13 residues. The germline V gene encodes CDR1 SGHRS and CDR2 YFSETQ. J lost 6 bases, V lost 4 bases, and 6 bases had no gene match.

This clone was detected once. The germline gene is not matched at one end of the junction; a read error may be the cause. The CDR3 coding sequence is TGTGCCAGCAGCGTAGCCGGGACTAGCCGAGTCTTC. Residues: CASSVAGTSRVF. The chain employs TRBV9 and TRBJ2-1; 9 bases are shared with TRBD2. Per germline, CDR1 SGDLS and CDR2 YYNGEE. The CDR3 is made up of 12 amino acids.

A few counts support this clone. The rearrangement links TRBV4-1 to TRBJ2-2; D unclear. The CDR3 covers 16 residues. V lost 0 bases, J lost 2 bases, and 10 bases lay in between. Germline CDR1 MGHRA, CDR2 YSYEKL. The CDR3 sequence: CASSQEGLHNTGELFF. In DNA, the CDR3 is TGCGCCAGCAGCCAAGAAGGGCTACATAACACCGGGGAGCTGTTTTTT.

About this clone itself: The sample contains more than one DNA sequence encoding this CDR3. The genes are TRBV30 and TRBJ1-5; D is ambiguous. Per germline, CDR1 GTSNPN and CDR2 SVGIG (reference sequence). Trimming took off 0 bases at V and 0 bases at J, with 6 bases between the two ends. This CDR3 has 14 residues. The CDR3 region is CAWSVGGSNQPQHF. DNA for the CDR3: TGTGCCTGGAGTGTAGGCGGTAGCAATCAGCCCCAGCATTTT.

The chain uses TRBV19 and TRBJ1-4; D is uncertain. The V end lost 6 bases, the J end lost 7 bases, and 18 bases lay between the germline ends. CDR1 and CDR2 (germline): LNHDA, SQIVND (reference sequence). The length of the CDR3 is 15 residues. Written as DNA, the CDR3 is TGTGCCAGTAGCATAACCCTGGGGTATGGTGAAAAACTGTTTTTT. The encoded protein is CASSITLGYGEKLFF.

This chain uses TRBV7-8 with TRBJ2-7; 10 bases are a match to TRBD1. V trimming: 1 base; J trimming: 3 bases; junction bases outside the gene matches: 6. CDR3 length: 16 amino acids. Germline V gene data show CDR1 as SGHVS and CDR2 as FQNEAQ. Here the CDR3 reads CASSLDPGTGVYEQYF. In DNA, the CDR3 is TGTGCCAGCAGCTTAGATCCCGGGACAGGGGTCTACGAGCAGTACTTC.

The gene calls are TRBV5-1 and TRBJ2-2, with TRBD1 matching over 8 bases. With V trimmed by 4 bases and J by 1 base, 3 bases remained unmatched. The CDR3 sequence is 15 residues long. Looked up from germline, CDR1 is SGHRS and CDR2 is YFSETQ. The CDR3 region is CASSGGTGNTGELFF. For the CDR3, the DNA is TGCGCCAGCAGCGGGGGGACAGGGAACACCGGGGAGCTGTTTTTT.

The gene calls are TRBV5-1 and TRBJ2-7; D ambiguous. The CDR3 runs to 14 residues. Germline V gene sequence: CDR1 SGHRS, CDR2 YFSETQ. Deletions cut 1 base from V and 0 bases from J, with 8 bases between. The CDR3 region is CASSLISTSYEQYF. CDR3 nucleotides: TGCGCCAGCAGCTTGATAAGTACCTCCTACGAGCAGTACTTC.

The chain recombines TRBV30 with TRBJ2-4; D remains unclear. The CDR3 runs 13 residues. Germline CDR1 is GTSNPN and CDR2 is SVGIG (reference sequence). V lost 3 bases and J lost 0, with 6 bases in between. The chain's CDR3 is CAWRNLAKNIQYF. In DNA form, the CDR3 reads TGTGCCTGGAGGAACCTAGCCAAAAACATTCAGTACTTC. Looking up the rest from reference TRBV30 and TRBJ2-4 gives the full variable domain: SQTIHQWPATLVQPVGSPLSLECTVEGTSNPNLYWYRQAAGRGLQLLFYSVGIGQISSEVPQNLSASRPQDRQFILSSKKLLLSDSGFYLCAWRNLAKNIQYFGAGTRLSVL.

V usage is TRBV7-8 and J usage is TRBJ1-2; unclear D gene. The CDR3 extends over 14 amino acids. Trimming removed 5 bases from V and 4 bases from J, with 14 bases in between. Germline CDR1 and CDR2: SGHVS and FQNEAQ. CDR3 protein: CASSPRGKGYGYTF. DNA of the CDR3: TGTGCCAGCAGCCCTCGGGGTAAGGGCTATGGCTACACCTTC.

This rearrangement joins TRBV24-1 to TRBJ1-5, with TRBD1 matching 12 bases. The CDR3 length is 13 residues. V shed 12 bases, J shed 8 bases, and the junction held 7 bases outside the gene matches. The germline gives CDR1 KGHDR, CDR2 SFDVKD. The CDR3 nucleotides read TGTGCCCCGGGACAGGGGGCTGCCGAGCCCCAGCATTTT. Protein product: CAPGQGAAEPQHF.

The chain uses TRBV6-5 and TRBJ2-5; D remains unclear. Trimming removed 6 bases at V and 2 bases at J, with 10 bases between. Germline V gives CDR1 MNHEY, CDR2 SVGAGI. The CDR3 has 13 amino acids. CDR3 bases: TGTGCCAGCAGCCTCTATCGTCAAGAGACCCAGTACTTC. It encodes CASSLYRQETQYF.

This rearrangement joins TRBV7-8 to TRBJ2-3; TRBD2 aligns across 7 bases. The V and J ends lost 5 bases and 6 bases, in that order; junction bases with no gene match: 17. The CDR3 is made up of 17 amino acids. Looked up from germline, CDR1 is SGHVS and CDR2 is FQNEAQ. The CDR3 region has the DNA TGTGCCAGCAGCAAAAACCGTCTAGCGGCCCCAAGGGATACGCAGTATTTT. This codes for CASSKNRLAAPRDTQYF.